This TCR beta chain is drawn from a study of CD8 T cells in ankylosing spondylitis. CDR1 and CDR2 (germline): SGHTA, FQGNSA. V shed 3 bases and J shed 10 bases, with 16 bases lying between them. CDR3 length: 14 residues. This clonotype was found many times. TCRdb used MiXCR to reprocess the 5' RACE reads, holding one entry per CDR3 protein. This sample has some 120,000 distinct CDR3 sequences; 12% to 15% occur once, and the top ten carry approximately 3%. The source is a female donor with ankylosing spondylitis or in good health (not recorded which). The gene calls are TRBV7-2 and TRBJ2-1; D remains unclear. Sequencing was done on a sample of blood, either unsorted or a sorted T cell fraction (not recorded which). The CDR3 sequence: CASSFVSATDEQFF. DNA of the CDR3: TGTGCCAGCAGCTTCGTCTCCGCAACAGACGAGCAGTTCTTC. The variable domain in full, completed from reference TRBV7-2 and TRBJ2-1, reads GAGVSQSPSNKVTEKGKDVELRCDPISGHTALYWYRQSLGQGLEFLIYFQGNSAPDKSGLPSDRFSAERTGGSVSTLTIQRTQQEDSAVYLCASSFVSATDEQFFGPGTRLTVL.